The entry that follows covers one T cell receptor beta chain sequence. This CDR3 spans 14 amino acids. The germline CDR1 and CDR2 sequences are SQVTM and ANQGSEA. V lost 3 bases to trimming and J lost 0 bases, with 11 bases between them. This specimen comes from a study of early T cells in non-severe SARS-CoV-2 infection. Overall study: The input, bulk RNA from unsorted whole blood, was sequenced, and chains were unpaired.

Individually, cDNA molecules had unique molecular identifiers attached to them. MiXCR, applied by TCRdb to the 5' RACE reads, yields one record per CDR3 protein. The sample has about 59,000 distinct CDR3 sequences; 11% are singletons. This sequence was found in an adult who was a healthcare worker with PCR-confirmed SARS-CoV-2 infection or an uninfected control (not recorded which). The V gene is TRBV29-1, the J gene TRBJ1-1; D is ambiguous. Sequences were obtained from whole blood. Here the CDR3 DNA reads TGCAGCGTTGAGCTCTGGGGTATGAACACTGAAGCTTTCTTT. Its protein product is CSVELWGMNTEAFF.